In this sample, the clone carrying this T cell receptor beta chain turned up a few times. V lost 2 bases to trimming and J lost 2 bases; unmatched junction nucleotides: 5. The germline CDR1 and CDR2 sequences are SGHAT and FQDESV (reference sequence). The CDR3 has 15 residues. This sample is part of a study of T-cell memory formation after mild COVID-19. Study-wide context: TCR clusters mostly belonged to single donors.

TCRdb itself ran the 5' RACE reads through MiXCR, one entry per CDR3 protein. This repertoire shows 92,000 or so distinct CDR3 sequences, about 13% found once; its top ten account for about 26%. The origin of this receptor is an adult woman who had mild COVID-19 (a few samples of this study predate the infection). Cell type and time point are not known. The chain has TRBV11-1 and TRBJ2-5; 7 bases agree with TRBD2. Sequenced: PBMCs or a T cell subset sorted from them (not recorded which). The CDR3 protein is CASSLTAGEQETQYF. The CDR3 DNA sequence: TGTGCCAGCAGCTTAACGGCGGGGGAGCAAGAGACCCAGTACTTC. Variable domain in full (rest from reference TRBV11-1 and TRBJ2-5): EAEVAQSPRYKITEKSQAVAFWCDPISGHATLYWYRQILGQGPELLVQFQDESVVDDSQLPKDRFSAERLKGVDSTLKIQPAELGDSAMYLCASSLTAGEQETQYFGPGTRLLVL.